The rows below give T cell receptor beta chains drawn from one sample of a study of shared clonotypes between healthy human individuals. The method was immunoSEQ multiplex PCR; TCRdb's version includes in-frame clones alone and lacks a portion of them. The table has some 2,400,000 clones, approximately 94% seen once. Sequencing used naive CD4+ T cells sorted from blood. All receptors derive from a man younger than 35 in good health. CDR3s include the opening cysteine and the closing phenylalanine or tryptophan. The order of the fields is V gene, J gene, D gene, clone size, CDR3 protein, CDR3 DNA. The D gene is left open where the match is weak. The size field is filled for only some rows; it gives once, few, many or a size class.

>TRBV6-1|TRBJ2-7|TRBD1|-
CASFQQGAYEQYF
TGTGCCAGCTTTCAACAGGGGGCGTACGAGCAGTACTTC
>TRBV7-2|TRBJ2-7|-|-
CASSYKPEPSYEQYF
TGTGCCAGCAGCTACAAGCCAGAGCCCTCCTACGAGCAGTACTTC
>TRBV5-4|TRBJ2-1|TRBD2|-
CASSLGLANEQFF
TGTGCCAGCAGCCTGGGACTAGCGAATGAGCAGTTCTTC
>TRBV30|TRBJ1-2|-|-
CAWSVGGGYTF
TGTGCCTGGAGTGTGGGGGGAGGCTACACCTTC
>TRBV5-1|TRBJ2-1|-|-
CASSLTALSSYNEQFF
TGCGCCAGCAGCTTGACAGCCCTTAGCTCCTACAATGAGCAGTTCTTC
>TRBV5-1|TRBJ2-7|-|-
CASSFNGIEQYF
TGCGCCAGCAGCTTTAATGGCATCGAGCAGTACTTC
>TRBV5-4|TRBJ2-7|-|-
CASSLDVGSSYEQYF
TGTGCCAGCAGCTTGGACGTCGGAAGCTCCTACGAGCAGTACTTC
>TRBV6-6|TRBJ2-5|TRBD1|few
CASSRQGETQYF
TGTGCCAGCAGTCGACAGGGTGAGACCCAGTACTTC
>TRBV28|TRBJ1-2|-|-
CASSPRLAYGYTF
TGTGCCAGCAGCCCCAGGTTGGCATATGGCTACACCTTC
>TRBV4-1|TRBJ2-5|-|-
CASSQEGRSQETQYF
TGCGCCAGCAGCCAAGAGGGAAGGTCCCAAGAGACCCAGTACTTC
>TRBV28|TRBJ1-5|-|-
CASSSRAQPQHF
TGTGCCAGCAGCAGCAGGGCTCAGCCCCAGCATTTT
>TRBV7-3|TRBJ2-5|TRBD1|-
CASSRDRGQETQYF
TGTGCCAGCAGCCGGGACAGGGGACAAGAGACCCAGTACTTC
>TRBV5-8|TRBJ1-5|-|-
CASSFWQSGNQPQHF
TGTGCCAGCAGCTTTTGGCAAAGCGGCAATCAGCCCCAGCATTTT
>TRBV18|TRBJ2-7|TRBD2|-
CASSPGGGPLYEQYF
TGTGCCAGCTCACCAGGCGGGGGACCACTATACGAGCAGTACTTC
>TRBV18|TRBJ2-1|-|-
CASSLPGTPEQFF
TGTGCCAGCTCACTTCCGGGGACTCCCGAGCAGTTCTTC
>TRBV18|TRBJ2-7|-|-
CASSPGGASVQYF
TGTGCCAGCTCACCGGGGGGGGCGTCCGTGCAGTACTTC
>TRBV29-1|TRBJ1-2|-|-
CSVAQNYGYTF
TGCAGCGTTGCTCAGAACTATGGCTACACCTTC
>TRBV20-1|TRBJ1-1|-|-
CSAGRSAFF
TGCAGTGCCGGGAGATCGGCTTTCTTT
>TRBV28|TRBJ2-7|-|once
CASSFGGGAYEQYF
TGTGCCAGCAGTTTCGGGGGAGGTGCCTACGAGCAGTACTTC
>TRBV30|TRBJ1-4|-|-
CAWSGGPPGELFF
TGTGCCTGGAGCGGGGGACCCCCTGGGGAACTGTTTTTT
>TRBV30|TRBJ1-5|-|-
CAWRVRGGGNQPQHF
TGTGCCTGGAGGGTCAGGGGTGGGGGCAATCAGCCCCAGCATTTT
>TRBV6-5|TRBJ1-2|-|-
CASSYSRQGTGGYTF
TGTGCCAGCAGTTACTCGAGGCAGGGGACTGGCGGCTACACCTTC
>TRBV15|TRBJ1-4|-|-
CATSRVELGEKLFF
TGTGCCACCAGCAGAGTAGAACTGGGTGAAAAACTGTTTTTT
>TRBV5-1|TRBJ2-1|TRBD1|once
CASSLAGTGGNEQFF
TGCGCCAGCAGCTTAGCCGGGACAGGGGGCAATGAGCAGTTCTTC
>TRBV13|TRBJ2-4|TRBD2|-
CASSRLAGGIAKNIQYF
TGTGCCAGCAGCCGCCTTGCGGGGGGGATAGCCAAAAACATTCAGTACTTC
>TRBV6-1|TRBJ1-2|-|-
CASTMPGKDYGYTF
TGTGCCAGCACCATGCCCGGGAAGGACTATGGCTACACCTTC
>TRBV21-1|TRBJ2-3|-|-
CASSNPGTGARTDTQYF
TGTGCCAGCAGCAACCCCGGTACGGGGGCCCGCACAGATACGCAGTATTTT
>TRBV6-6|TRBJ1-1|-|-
CASSYDRAEAFF
TGTGCCAGCAGTTACGATAGGGCTGAAGCTTTCTTT
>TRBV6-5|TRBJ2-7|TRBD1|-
CASSNRGPQYF
TGTGCCAGCAGTAACAGGGGCCCGCAGTACTTC
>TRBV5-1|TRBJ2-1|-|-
CASSLDRGGNEQFF
TGCGCCAGCAGCTTGGACAGGGGAGGCAATGAGCAGTTCTTC
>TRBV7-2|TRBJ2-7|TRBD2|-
CASSLERGTYEQYF
TGTGCCAGCAGCTTAGAGCGGGGGACCTACGAGCAGTACTTC
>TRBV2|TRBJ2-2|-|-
CASSGLLNTGELFF
TGTGCCAGCAGTGGACTATTAAACACCGGGGAGCTGTTTTTT
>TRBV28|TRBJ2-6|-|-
CASSSFRDTGANVLTF
TGTGCCAGCAGTTCTTTCCGGGACACTGGGGCCAACGTCCTGACTTTC
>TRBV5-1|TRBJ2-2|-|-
CASSLRRSGGGNTGELFF
TGCGCCAGCAGCTTGAGAAGAAGCGGAGGGGGGAACACCGGGGAGCTGTTTTTT
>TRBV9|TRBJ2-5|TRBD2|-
CASSASSGGAQETQYF
TGTGCCAGCAGCGCCAGTAGCGGGGGGGCGCAAGAGACCCAGTACTTC
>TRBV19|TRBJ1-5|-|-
CASSIRFSYSNQPQHF
TGTGCCAGTAGTATTCGATTCAGCTATAGCAATCAGCCCCAGCATTTT
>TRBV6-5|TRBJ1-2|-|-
CASSYRQGYGYTF
TGTGCCAGCAGTTATCGTCAGGGCTATGGCTACACCTTC
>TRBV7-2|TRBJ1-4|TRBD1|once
CASSSDRGRNEKLFF
TGTGCCAGCAGCTCGGACAGGGGGAGGAATGAAAAACTGTTTTTT
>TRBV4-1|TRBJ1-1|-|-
CASSHLRGGNTEAFF
TGCGCCAGCAGCCACCTCAGGGGAGGGAACACTGAAGCTTTCTTT
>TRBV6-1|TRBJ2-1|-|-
CASSEAGGTYNEQFF
TGTGCCAGCAGTGAAGCCGGGGGTACCTACAATGAGCAGTTCTTC
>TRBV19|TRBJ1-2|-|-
CASSMRGDYGYTF
TGTGCCAGTAGTATGCGAGGGGACTATGGCTACACCTTC
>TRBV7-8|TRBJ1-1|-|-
CASSHRGPVGTEAFF
TGTGCCAGCAGCCATCGCGGGCCGGTTGGCACTGAAGCTTTCTTT
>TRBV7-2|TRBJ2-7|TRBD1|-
CASSRDRGPFSYEQYF
TGTGCCAGCAGCCGGGACAGGGGGCCCTTCTCCTACGAGCAGTACTTC
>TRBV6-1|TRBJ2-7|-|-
CASSDMRETYEQYF
TGTGCCAGCAGTGATATGCGGGAAACCTACGAGCAGTACTTC
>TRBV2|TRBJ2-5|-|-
CASSENSGVPQYF
TGTGCCAGCAGTGAAAATAGTGGGGTTCCCCAGTACTTC
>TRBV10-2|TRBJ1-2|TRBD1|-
CASGGQGSYGYTF
TGCGCCAGCGGAGGACAGGGGAGCTATGGCTACACCTTC
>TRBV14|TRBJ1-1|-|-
CASSLLKNTEAFF
TGTGCCAGCAGCCTACTTAAAAACACTGAAGCTTTCTTT
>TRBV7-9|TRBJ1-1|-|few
CASSFGNTEAFF
TGTGCCAGCAGCTTTGGGAACACTGAAGCTTTCTTT